The next 11 T cell receptor beta chains were all read from a single sample in a study of beta chain features in type 1 diabetes. Expressed TCRB transcripts were sequenced because the isolated RNA had all been reverse transcribed beforehand. The table came from immunoSEQ multiplex PCR; TCRdb's copy has only in-frame clones and leaves some out. The top ten clones hold 0.008% to 0.011% of a sample with around 360,000 clones, 10% to 15% of them seen once. Their specific antigens are unknown. Findings of the study overall: Researchers report that Type 1 diabetes patients had moderately but significantly shorter TCRB CDR3s across all four CD4+ subsets.

Material: naive CD4+ T cells from blood. The receptors derive from a woman aged 18-29 years with type 1 diabetes.

This clone has a handful of counts. DNA of the CDR3: TGTGCCATCAGTGAGGACAGGGACACTGAAGCTTTCTTT. Translating gives CAISEDRDTEAFF. The chain uses TRBV10-3 and TRBJ1-1; 7 nucleotides line up with TRBD1. The CDR3 runs 13 residues. Losses at the gene ends were 2 bases for V and 3 bases for J; bases not matched to a gene: 0. Germline V gene data show CDR1 as ENHRY and CDR2 as SYGVKD.

The sample holds a few counts of this clone. The chain combines TRBV5-4 with TRBJ2-2; TRBD2 aligns across 11 bases. The germline CDR1 and CDR2 sequences are SGHNT and YYREEE (reference sequence). V trimming: 3 bases; J trimming: 7 bases; junction bases outside the gene matches: 5. The CDR3 spans 15 residues. In DNA form, the CDR3 reads TGTGCCAGCAGCTCACTAGCGGGAGTTAACGGGGAGCTGTTTTTT. Residues: CASSSLAGVNGELFF.

This clone has just a few counts. In DNA, the CDR3 is TGTGCCAGTACCTCGACTGGTCGGAACACTGAAGCTTTCTTT. Amino acid sequence: CASTSTGRNTEAFF. This chain links TRBV6-5 with TRBJ1-1; D is undetermined. V was trimmed by 9 bases and J by 1 base, leaving 15 bases between them. The CDR3 runs 14 residues. Germline V gives CDR1 MNHEY, CDR2 SVGAGI.

Written as DNA, the CDR3 is TGTGCCAGCTCCCCGGCCGGGCAGGGCAAAACTGAAGCTTTCTTT. Encoded protein: CASSPAGQGKTEAFF. The V gene is TRBV18, the J gene TRBJ1-1, with D possibly matching TRBD1 (5 bases). The CDR3 consists of 15 residues. Trimming pared 6 bases from V and 5 bases from J, leaving 19 bases between. CDR1 and CDR2 (germline): KGHSH, LQKENI.

In its sample, this clone was seen a few times. The chain recombines TRBV19 with TRBJ2-3, with a weak D call TRBD2 (6 bases). Germline CDR1 is LNHDA and CDR2 is SQIVND (reference sequence). The CDR3 has 15 amino acids. The germline V and J ends were trimmed by 8 bases and 0 bases, with 15 bases remaining between them. The CDR3 spells CASSGLTSSTDTQYF. As DNA, the CDR3 is TGTGCCAGTTCGGGACTCACCTCTAGCACAGATACGCAGTATTTT.

The genes are TRBV4-3 and TRBJ2-7; 12 bases are a match to TRBD1. This CDR3 contains 14 residues. V shed 4 bases and J 2 bases; nucleotides not matched to a gene: 0. Germline V lookup: CDR1 LGHNA, CDR2 YSLEER. Here the CDR3 reads CASSRDRGPYEQYF. The CDR3 bases are TGCGCCAGCAGCCGGGACAGGGGGCCCTACGAGCAGTACTTC.

V usage is TRBV4-3 and J usage is TRBJ1-2; tentative D call: TRBD1 (5 bases). The CDR3 has 15 residues. The germline V gene encodes CDR1 LGHNA and CDR2 YSLEER. The V and J ends lost 4 bases and 7 bases respectively, with 19 bases between them. This chain's CDR3 is CASSPPPGGEAGYTF. The CDR3 coding sequence is TGCGCCAGCAGCCCCCCGCCGGGGGGAGAAGCTGGCTACACCTTC.

There are a few counts of this clone. The V call is TRBV5-4, the J call TRBJ2-3; 12 nucleotides agree with TRBD2. Germline V gene sequence: CDR1 SGHNT, CDR2 YYREEE (reference sequence). There are 14 residues in the CDR3. V was pared by 5 bases and J by 4 bases, with 2 bases of the junction left unmatched. The CDR3 DNA reads as TGTGCCAGCAGGGCTAGCGGGAGGGCAGATACGCAGTATTTT. Encoded protein: CASRASGRADTQYF.

The chain is built from TRBV9 and TRBJ1-1; D gene ambiguous. Germline loops: CDR1 SGDLS, CDR2 YYNGEE. This CDR3 is 13 amino acids long. V lost 1 base and J 1 base, leaving 5 bases between the germline ends. CDR3 region: CASSVKQNTEAFF. For the CDR3, the DNA is TGTGCCAGCAGCGTAAAACAGAACACTGAAGCTTTCTTT.

This clone was detected only a few times. V and J are TRBV28 and TRBJ1-2; no clear D gene. Germline V CDR1 and CDR2: MDHEN, SYDVKM. Trimming took off 10 bases at V and 4 bases at J, with 13 bases between the two ends. This CDR3 is 12 amino acids long. The CDR3 loop is CATQHNIYGYTF. CDR3 sequence (DNA): TGTGCCACCCAACACAACATCTATGGCTACACCTTC.

J is TRBJ2-3 and V is TRBV7-2, with 11 bases fitting TRBD2. Trimming cost V 5 bases and J 1 base; bases outside gene matches: 5. Germline-derived CDR1 and CDR2 are SGHTA and FQGNSA. CDR3 length: 16 residues. CDR3 bases: TGTGCCAGCAGCACCGAGACTAGCGGGGGCACAGATACGCAGTATTTT. This codes for CASSTETSGGTDTQYF.